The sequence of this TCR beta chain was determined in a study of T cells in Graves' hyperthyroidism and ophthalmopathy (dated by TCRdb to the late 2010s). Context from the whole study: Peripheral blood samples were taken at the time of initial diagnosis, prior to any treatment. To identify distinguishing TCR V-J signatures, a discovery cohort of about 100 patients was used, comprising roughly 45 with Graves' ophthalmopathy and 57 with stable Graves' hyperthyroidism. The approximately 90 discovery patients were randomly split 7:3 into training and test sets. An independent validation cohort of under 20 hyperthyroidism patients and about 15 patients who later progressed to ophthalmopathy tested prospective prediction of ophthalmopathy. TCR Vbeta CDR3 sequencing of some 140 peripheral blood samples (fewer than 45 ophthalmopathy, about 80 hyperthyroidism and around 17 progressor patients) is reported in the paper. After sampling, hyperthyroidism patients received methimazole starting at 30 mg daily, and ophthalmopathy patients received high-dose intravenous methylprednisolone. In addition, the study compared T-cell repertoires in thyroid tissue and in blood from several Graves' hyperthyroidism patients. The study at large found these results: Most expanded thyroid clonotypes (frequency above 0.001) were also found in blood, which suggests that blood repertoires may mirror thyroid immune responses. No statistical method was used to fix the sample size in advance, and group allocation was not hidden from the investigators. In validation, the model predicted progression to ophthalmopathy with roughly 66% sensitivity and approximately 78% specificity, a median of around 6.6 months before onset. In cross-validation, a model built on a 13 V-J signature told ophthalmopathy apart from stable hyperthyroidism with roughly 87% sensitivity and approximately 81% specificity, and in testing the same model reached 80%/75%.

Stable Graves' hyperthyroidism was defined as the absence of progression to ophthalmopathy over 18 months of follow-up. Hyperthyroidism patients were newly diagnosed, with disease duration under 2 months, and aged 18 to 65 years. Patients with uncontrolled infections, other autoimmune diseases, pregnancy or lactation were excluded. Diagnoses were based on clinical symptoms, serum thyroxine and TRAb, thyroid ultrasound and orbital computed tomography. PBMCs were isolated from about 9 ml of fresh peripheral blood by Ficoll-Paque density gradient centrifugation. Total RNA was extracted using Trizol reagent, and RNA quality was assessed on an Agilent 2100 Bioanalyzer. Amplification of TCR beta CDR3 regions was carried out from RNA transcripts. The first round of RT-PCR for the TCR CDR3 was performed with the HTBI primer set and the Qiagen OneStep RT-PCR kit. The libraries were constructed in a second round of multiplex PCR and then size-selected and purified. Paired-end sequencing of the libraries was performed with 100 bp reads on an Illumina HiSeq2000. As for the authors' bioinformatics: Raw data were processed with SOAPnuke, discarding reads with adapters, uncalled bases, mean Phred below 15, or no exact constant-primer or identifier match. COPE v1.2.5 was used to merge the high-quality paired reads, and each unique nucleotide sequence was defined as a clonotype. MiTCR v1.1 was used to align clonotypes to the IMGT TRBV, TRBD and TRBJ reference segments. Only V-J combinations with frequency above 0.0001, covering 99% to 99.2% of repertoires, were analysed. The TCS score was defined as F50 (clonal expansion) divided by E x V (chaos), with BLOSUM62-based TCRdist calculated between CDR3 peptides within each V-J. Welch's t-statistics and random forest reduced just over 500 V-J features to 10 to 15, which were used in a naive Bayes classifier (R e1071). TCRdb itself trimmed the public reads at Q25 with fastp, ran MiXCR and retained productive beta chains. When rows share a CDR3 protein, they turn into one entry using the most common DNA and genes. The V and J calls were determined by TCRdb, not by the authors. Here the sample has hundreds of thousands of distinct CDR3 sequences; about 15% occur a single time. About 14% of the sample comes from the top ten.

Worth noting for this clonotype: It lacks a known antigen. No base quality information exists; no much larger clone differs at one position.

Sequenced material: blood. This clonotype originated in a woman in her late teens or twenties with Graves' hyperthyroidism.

The CDR3 protein sequence reads: CASSQDPSGKTDTQYF. The bases are TGTGCCAGCAGTCAAGACCCTAGCGGGAAGACAGATACGCAGTATTTT. The chain is assembled from TRBV6-1 and TRBJ2-3, with 9 middle bases fitting TRBD2. Per the germline V gene, MNHNS is the CDR1 and SASEGT is the CDR2. From its cysteine to its phenylalanine, the CDR3 spans 16 amino acids. Only the CDR3 DNA is retained, 48 bases long and in frame from the first base. Clipping removes 5 bases from V and 3 bases from J, with 9 as the unmatched junction base count.